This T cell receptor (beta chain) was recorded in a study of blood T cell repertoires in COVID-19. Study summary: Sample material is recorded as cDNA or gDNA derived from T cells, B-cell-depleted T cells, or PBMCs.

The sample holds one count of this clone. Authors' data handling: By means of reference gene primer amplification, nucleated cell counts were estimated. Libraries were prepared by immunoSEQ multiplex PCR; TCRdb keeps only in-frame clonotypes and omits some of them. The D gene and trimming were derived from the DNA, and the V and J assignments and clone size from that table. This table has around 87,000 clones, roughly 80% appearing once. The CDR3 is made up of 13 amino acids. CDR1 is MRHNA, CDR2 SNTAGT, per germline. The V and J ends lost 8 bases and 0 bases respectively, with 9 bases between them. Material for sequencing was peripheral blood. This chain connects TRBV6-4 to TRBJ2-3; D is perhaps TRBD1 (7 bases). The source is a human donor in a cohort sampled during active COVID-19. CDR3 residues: CASPGGSTDTQYF. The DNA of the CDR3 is TGTGCCAGCCCAGGGGGGAGCACAGATACGCAGTATTTT.